A single sample is the source of the 30 T cell receptor beta chains below, sequenced in a study of blood T cells in healthy people across ages. The authors ran a second PCR of about 6 to 11 cycles using a sample-barcoded 5' primer and a J-beta primer mix. Using its own MiXCR run on the 5' RACE reads, TCRdb lists one record per CDR3 protein. The sample lists around 1,000,000 distinct CDR3 sequences, approximately 26% seen once, with 0.75% in the top ten. This same sample was also taken into another study, of T cells of mothers and their children.

Sequencing was performed on blood. All receptors derive from a girl under 10 years old in good health.

This chain links TRBV29-1 with TRBJ1-4; 7 positions match TRBD1. V lost 6 bases to trimming and J lost 4 bases; unmatched junction nucleotides: 11. CDR3 length equals 15 residues. The germline CDR1 and CDR2 sequences are SQVTM and ANQGSEA. In DNA form, the CDR3 reads TGCAGCGTATTTCGAGGGGGCGCGGGTAATGAAAAACTGTTTTTT. It encodes CSVFRGGAGNEKLFF.

The V call is TRBV29-1, the J call TRBJ2-5, with 9 nucleotides matching TRBD1. This CDR3 is built from 16 residues. From germline, CDR1 is SQVTM and CDR2 ANQGSEA. V lost 7 bases, J lost 4 bases, and 16 bases stayed unmatched. In DNA form, the CDR3 reads TGCAGCGCCATGACCGGGACAGGGTATATCGGAGAGACCCAGTACTTC. As protein: CSAMTGTGYIGETQYF.

This clonotype was counted only a few times. The J gene is TRBJ1-1, the V gene TRBV12-3 or TRBV12-4; the D is unclear. The CDR3 is 14 amino acids. V was clipped by 3 bases and J by 2 bases, with 10 bases between them. The CDR3 sequence: CASSLRRGNTEAFF. Here the CDR3 DNA reads TGTGCCAGCAGTTTGCGCCGGGGTAACACTGAAGCTTTCTTT.

This sequence joins TRBV6-6 and TRBJ2-4; 8 bases are a match to TRBD1. The CDR3 runs 17 residues. Per germline, CDR1 MNHNY and CDR2 SVGAGI (reference sequence). The trim removed 6 bases at V and 9 bases at J, leaving 19 bases unmatched. CDR3 DNA: TGTGCCAGCAGAAAACTAGGACAGGGAGAGGAGTTAGGCATTCAGTACTTC. Its translation is CASRKLGQGEELGIQYF.

The J gene is TRBJ1-1, the V gene TRBV12-3 or TRBV12-4; TRBD1 is a possible D gene (6 bases). The CDR3 consists of 11 residues. The germline V and J ends were trimmed by 8 bases and 7 bases, with 11 bases remaining between them. The CDR3 bases are TGTGCCAGCCGAAGGACAGTTGAAGCTTTCTTT. Its protein is CASRRTVEAFF.

This rearrangement joins TRBV7-9 to TRBJ1-1; D possibly corresponds to TRBD1 (5 bases). Trimming shortened V by 3 bases and J by 3 bases, and 11 bases separated the two germline ends. This CDR3 spans 14 amino acids. The V gene's germline CDR1 is SEHNR and CDR2 FQNEAQ (reference sequence). The DNA of the CDR3 is TGTGCCAGCAGCTTCGAGGGGAGGGACACTGAAGCTTTCTTT. Translating it yields CASSFEGRDTEAFF.

This clonotype appeared a few times. Compared with germline, one end of the junction differs, possibly owing to a read error. This sequence joins TRBV4-1 and TRBJ2-1; 9 bases match TRBD2. The CDR3 has 17 residues. From germline, CDR1 is MGHRA and CDR2 YSYEKL. The CDR3 nucleotides read TGCACCAGCAGCCACCCAGGGGGGCTAGCGGGATACAATGAGCAGTTCTTC. Its protein product is CTSSHPGGLAGYNEQFF.

Comments on this clonotype: A read error may produce the germline difference seen at one junction end. The genes are TRBV11-1 and TRBJ2-7, with 8 bases lining up with TRBD1. The length of the CDR3 is 13 residues. Germline CDR1 reads SGHAT; CDR2 reads FQDESV (reference sequence). CDR3 protein: CASSFGTGYAQYF. The CDR3, as DNA: TGTGCCAGCAGCTTTGGGACAGGCTACGCGCAGTACTTC.

The chain has TRBV11-2 and TRBJ2-5, with D hard to call. Germline values: CDR1 SGHAT, CDR2 FQNNGV. The CDR3 totals 16 residues. V shed 0 bases and J shed 4 bases, with 15 bases lying between them. In DNA form, the CDR3 reads TGTGCCAGCAGCTTAGATCGCTCGCCCTCGTCAGAGACCCAGTACTTC. As protein: CASSLDRSPSSETQYF.

This clonotype was seen a few times. CDR3 sequence reads: CASSLDSPRTDTQYF. The CDR3 coding sequence is TGCGCCAGCAGCTTGGACTCACCCCGAACAGATACGCAGTATTTT. The chain carries TRBV5-1 and TRBJ2-3; D is unclear. With 0 bases removed from V and 3 bases from J, the gap between germline ends came to 11 bases. The CDR3 totals 15 residues. Per the germline V gene, CDR1 is SGHRS and CDR2 is YFSETQ.

The chain recombines TRBV7-9 with TRBJ2-7, with 9 bases matching TRBD2. Germline V gives CDR1 SEHNR, CDR2 FQNEAQ (reference sequence). The CDR3 runs 14 residues. V gave up 5 bases and J gave up 10 bases; unmatched junction bases: 12. The CDR3 loop reads CASSSHQAGGSQYF. The CDR3 region has the DNA TGTGCCAGCAGCAGTCACCAAGCGGGAGGCTCCCAGTACTTC.

The DNA of the CDR3 is TGCGCCAGCAGCTTGGCCGTTGACAGGGGGCAGTACTTC. This translates into CASSLAVDRGQYF. J is TRBJ2-4 and V is TRBV5-1; TRBD1 matches at 9 bases. Unmatched junction bases numbered 5, after V lost 0 bases and J lost 13 bases. The CDR3 covers 13 residues. Looked up from germline, CDR1 is SGHRS and CDR2 is YFSETQ.

The chain has TRBV6-5 and TRBJ2-5; D call uncertain. The germline V and J ends were trimmed by 0 bases and 2 bases, with 10 bases remaining between them. The CDR3 is 15 amino acids. From germline, CDR1 is MNHEY and CDR2 SVGAGI. The CDR3, as DNA: TGTGCCAGCAGTTACTCTCTGGCGGTTCAAGAGACCCAGTACTTC. Translation: CASSYSLAVQETQYF.

This chain joins TRBV4-3 and TRBJ1-1; D gene unclear. Germline CDR1 LGHNA, CDR2 YSLEER. This CDR3 has 13 residues. Trimming took 3 bases from V and 3 from J, leaving 8 bases between them. CDR3 loop: CASSHQEYTEAFF. The CDR3 coding sequence is TGCGCCAGCAGCCATCAAGAATACACTGAAGCTTTCTTT.

This rearrangement joins TRBV4-3 to TRBJ1-1; 10 bases map to TRBD1. CDR1 is LGHNA and CDR2 is YSLEER in the germline V gene. The ends lost 0 bases at V and 12 bases at J; junction bases unmatched: 13. The CDR3 totals 16 residues. The CDR3 region has the DNA TGCGCCAGCAGCCAAGATAGGGCTTTATCGGGACAGGGGTCTTTCTTT. Its protein product is CASSQDRALSGQGSFF.

This clonotype was detected a few times. The chain recombines TRBV7-3 with TRBJ2-3, with 10 bases matching TRBD1. The CDR3 has 18 residues. After removal of 5 bases from V and 4 bases from J, the junction contained 15 bases not matched to a gene. Germline values: CDR1 SGHTA, CDR2 FQGTGA. Written as DNA, the CDR3 is TGTGCCAGCAGCCTCCACCCCAGACAGGGGGCGAAGTCAGATACGCAGTATTTT. Its translation is CASSLHPRQGAKSDTQYF.

This clonotype was found a few times. The chain carries TRBV7-2 and TRBJ1-5; the match to TRBD1 covers 8 bases. The germline V gene encodes CDR1 SGHTA and CDR2 FQGNSA. V lost 3 bases, J lost 4 bases, and 8 bases stayed unmatched. The CDR3 is made up of 16 amino acids. For the CDR3, the DNA is TGTGCCAGCAGCTTGATGACAGGGGTTTTTAATCAGCCCCAGCATTTT. The encoded protein is CASSLMTGVFNQPQHF.

This clonotype was found a few times. The V gene is TRBV11-2, the J gene TRBJ2-2; TRBD2 aligns across 9 bases. The germline gives CDR1 SGHAT, CDR2 FQNNGV. V shed 0 bases and J 8 bases; nucleotides not matched to a gene: 4. This CDR3 region has 15 residues. CDR3 amino acids: CASSLEAGGQGELFF. In nucleotides, the CDR3 is TGTGCCAGCAGCTTAGAGGCGGGAGGGCAAGGGGAGCTGTTTTTT.

In this sample, this clonotype turned up a few times. The genes are TRBV6-6 and TRBJ1-5; a weak D match, TRBD1 (5 bases). Germline V gives CDR1 MNHNY, CDR2 SVGAGI (reference sequence). V was clipped by 2 bases and J by 4 bases, with 9 bases between them. The length of the CDR3 is 14 residues. The DNA for the CDR3 is TGTGCCAGCAGTTACCCAGGGCCGAATCAGCCCCAGCATTTT. This gives the protein CASSYPGPNQPQHF.

This clonotype was counted only a few times. The chain links TRBV19 to TRBJ1-5; weak D call: TRBD1 (6 bases). Germline values: CDR1 LNHDA, CDR2 SQIVND (reference sequence). Trimming removed 3 bases from V and 3 bases from J, with 12 bases in between. This CDR3 region has 15 residues. The CDR3: CASSIGGGINQPQHF. CDR3 coding DNA: TGTGCCAGTAGTATTGGGGGCGGGATCAATCAGCCCCAGCATTTT.

This chain links TRBV12-3 or TRBV12-4 with TRBJ2-7, with D unresolved. V lost 8 bases and J lost 0, with 14 bases in between. The length of the CDR3 is 14 residues. DNA for the CDR3: TGTGCCAGCGCACAGACAAGCAGCTCCTACGAGCAGTACTTC. Amino acid sequence: CASAQTSSSYEQYF.

This clonotype was counted ten times or more. The gene calls are TRBV11-2 and TRBJ1-4; 7 nucleotides line up with TRBD1. Trimming took 5 bases from V and 6 from J; bases not matched to a gene: 9. The CDR3 extends over 15 amino acids. CDR1 and CDR2 from the germline V gene are SGHAT and FQNNGV. The CDR3, as DNA: TGTGCCAGCAGCCTCACAGGGGCTAACGATGAAAAACTGTTTTTT. Its protein is CASSLTGANDEKLFF.

The V call is TRBV11-2, the J call TRBJ1-4; a possible D gene is TRBD1 (6 bases). Germline lookup yields CDR1 SGHAT and CDR2 FQNNGV. Trimming cost V 6 bases and J 6 bases, with 17 bases left between them. The CDR3 totals 15 residues. The CDR3 DNA follows: TGTGCCAGCAGTTTCTTAGGGGGGCTTTATGAAAAACTGTTTTTT. This translates into CASSFLGGLYEKLFF.

This chain links TRBV7-3 with TRBJ2-3, with 7 bases that match TRBD2. CDR3 length: 15 amino acids. The germline V gene encodes CDR1 SGHTA and CDR2 FQGTGA. V lost 5 bases to trimming and J lost 0 bases; unmatched junction nucleotides: 5. The CDR3 spells CASSVGLPSTDTQYF. The CDR3 nucleotides are TGTGCCAGCAGCGTGGGACTACCTAGCACAGATACGCAGTATTTT.

V usage is TRBV29-1 and J usage is TRBJ2-1; 11 nucleotides match TRBD1. Trimming removed 4 bases from V and 9 bases from J; junction bases left unmatched: 5. This CDR3 region has 13 residues. Germline-derived CDR1 and CDR2 are SQVTM and ANQGSEA. CDR3 bases: TGCAGCGTTGCCCGGGACAGGGGGGTTGAGCAGTTCTTC. This codes for CSVARDRGVEQFF.

The chain is built from TRBV7-9 and TRBJ1-1, with TRBD1 as a possible D gene (6 bases). V lost 5 bases and J 4 bases, leaving 11 bases between the germline ends. Per the germline V gene, CDR1 is SEHNR and CDR2 is FQNEAQ (reference sequence). This CDR3 comprises 13 residues. CDR3 in amino acids: CASSNQGSTEAFF. The CDR3 DNA sequence: TGTGCCAGCAGCAATCAGGGGAGCACTGAAGCTTTCTTT.

This clonotype was seen many times. The chain carries TRBV9 and TRBJ2-5; TRBD2 matches 8 bases. Trimming took 2 bases from V and 2 from J; bases not matched to a gene: 2. Germline V gene sequence: CDR1 SGDLS, CDR2 YYNGEE. This CDR3 comprises 14 residues. The CDR3 DNA sequence: TGTGCCAGCAGCGTGGGGACTAGACAAGAGACCCAGTACTTC. It specifies CASSVGTRQETQYF.

CDR3 loop: CASSQEVAAYEQYF. CDR3 nucleotide sequence: TGTGCCAGCAGCCAAGAGGTAGCGGCCTACGAGCAGTACTTC. The chain uses TRBV6-2 or TRBV6-3 and TRBJ2-7; a possible D gene is TRBD2 (6 bases). V was cut by 6 bases and J by 2 bases, with 14 bases left in between. CDR3 length: 14 residues. Germline values: CDR1 MNHEY, CDR2 SVGEGT.

This chain joins TRBV28 and TRBJ1-1, with D possibly being TRBD1 (5 bases). The CDR3 covers 12 residues. Germline values: CDR1 MDHEN, CDR2 SYDVKM. V lost 5 bases and J 11 bases, leaving 15 bases between the germline ends. DNA for the CDR3: TGTGCCAGCAGTCTCCCGGGACCGAGGGCTTTCTTT. Its protein is CASSLPGPRAFF. Full variable domain (remainder filled in from reference TRBV28 and TRBJ1-1): DVKVTQSSRYLVKRTGEKVFLECVQDMDHENMFWYRQDPGLGLRLIYFSYDVKMKEKGDIPEGYSVSREKKERFSLILESASTNQTSMYLCASSLPGPRAFFGQGTRLTVV.

The CDR3 region is CSASRGTYEQYF. CDR3 nucleotide sequence: TGCAGTGCTAGCAGGGGAACCTACGAGCAGTACTTC. V gene TRBV20-1 combines with J gene TRBJ2-7; D possibly corresponds to TRBD1 (6 bases). Between the trimmed V and J ends, which lost 3 bases and 2 bases, there was a span of 8 bases. The CDR3 has 12 amino acids. CDR1 is DFQATT and CDR2 is SNEGSKA in the germline V gene (reference sequence).